One and the same sample provided the 2 T cell receptor beta chains below, sequenced in a study of blood T cell repertoires in COVID-19. Libraries were prepared by immunoSEQ multiplex PCR; TCRdb keeps only in-frame clonotypes and omits some of them. Of about 350,000 clones listed, approximately 86% were seen once; the top ten hold about 7.1%. The sequencing input was peripheral blood. These receptors came from a woman aged 60-70 years with COVID-19, enrolled during active disease.

The chain couples TRBV5-8 to TRBJ2-3; 13 bases fit TRBD2. CDR1 and CDR2 (germline): SGHTS, YDEGEE. V was pared by 4 bases and J by 4 bases, with 6 bases of the junction left unmatched. This CDR3 has 16 amino acids. The DNA of the CDR3 is TGTGCCAGCAGCAGAACTAGCGGGGGGGCAGCAGATACGCAGTATTTT. Its protein is CASSRTSGGAADTQYF.

V is TRBV5-4 and J is TRBJ2-3; possible D gene TRBD1, 6 bases. V was trimmed by 0 bases and J by 4 bases, leaving 12 bases between them. The CDR3 loop spans 15 amino acids. Per the germline V gene, CDR1 is SGHNT and CDR2 is YYREEE (reference sequence). CDR3 in DNA: TGTGCCAGCAGCTTGGGACAGGATCCCCCAGATACGCAGTATTTT. Translated, it gives CASSLGQDPPDTQYF.